This entry lists 15 T cell receptor beta chains sequenced from one sample in a study of blood T cell repertoires in COVID-19 (dated by TCRdb to 2019 to 2021). Library preparation used the immunoSEQ multiplex PCR assay. The immuneACCESS repertoire file appears here via TCRdb, limited to in-frame rearrangements. These files lack a portion of the clones; in checked studies, under half of the deficit traces to unresolved V genes, and the cause of the others is not known. Here the sample has 120,000 or so clones; 60% to 85% occur a single time. About 2.5% of the sample rests with the top ten. Source material: peripheral blood. All receptors come from a man in his 70s with acute or convalescent COVID-19.

The rearrangement joins TRBV9 to TRBJ2-3; TRBD2 agrees at 16 bases. Germline V gene sequence: CDR1 SGDLS, CDR2 YYNGEE. J lost 10 bases, V lost 0 bases, and 11 bases had no gene match. The CDR3 covers 18 residues. DNA of the CDR3: TGTGCCAGCAGCGTAGCTTCGGGGACTAGCGGGGGGGGAGTTTCGCAGTATTTT. It translates to CASSVASGTSGGGVSQYF.

The V gene is TRBV30, the J gene TRBJ2-3; no clear D gene. V lost 5 bases and J lost 10, with 19 bases in between. Germline CDR1 and CDR2: GTSNPN and SVGIG (reference sequence). This CDR3 spans 13 amino acids. DNA for the CDR3: TGTGCCTGGGACCCTGCGAACAGTCAAGCGCAGTATTTT. Its protein is CAWDPANSQAQYF.

The chain combines TRBV7-8 with TRBJ1-2; D not certain. Between the trimmed V and J ends, which lost 3 bases and 2 bases, there was a span of 10 bases. CDR1 and CDR2 (germline): SGHVS, FQNEAQ. The CDR3 runs to 14 residues. CDR3 bases: TGTGCCAGCAGCTTTTTTACAGTGAACTATGGCTACACCTTC. Protein: CASSFFTVNYGYTF.

The chain has TRBV5-1 and TRBJ1-1; D not certain. The CDR3 length is 14 residues. Germline V CDR1 and CDR2: SGHRS, YFSETQ. V lost 0 bases, J lost 0 bases, and 6 bases lay in between. The CDR3 coding sequence is TGCGCCAGCAGCTTGGCAGCGGTGAACACTGAAGCTTTCTTT. Its translation: CASSLAAVNTEAFF.

The chain is built from TRBV5-4 and TRBJ2-5, with D perhaps matching TRBD1 (5 bases). This CDR3 comprises 13 residues. CDR1 and CDR2 from the germline V gene are SGHNT and YYREEE (reference sequence). The V and J ends lost 1 base and 5 bases respectively, with 9 bases between them. In DNA form, the CDR3 reads TGTGCCAGCAGCTTGCCCAGGGCGGAGACCCAGTACTTC. Protein sequence: CASSLPRAETQYF.

The rearrangement links TRBV6-5 to TRBJ1-5; D might be TRBD1 (6 bases). CDR1 and CDR2 from the germline V gene are MNHEY and SVGAGI. The CDR3 covers 13 residues. The ends were cut back, 6 bases at V and 7 bases at J, with 13 bases in the middle. This CDR3 is CASRQQGIQPQHF. CDR3 nucleotides: TGTGCCAGCAGGCAACAGGGTATCCAGCCCCAGCATTTT.

This clone appeared a few times. The rearrangement joins TRBV7-6 to TRBJ2-2; weak D call: TRBD2 (5 bases). Germline lookup yields CDR1 SGHVS and CDR2 FNYEAQ. The CDR3 loop spans 17 amino acids. Trimming left V 0 bases short and J 4 bases short, with 15 bases between. The CDR3 DNA reads TGTGCCAGCAGCTTAGCGAGGGCAGGCCCGAGCACCGGGGAGCTGTTTTTT. Amino acid sequence: CASSLARAGPSTGELFF.

J is TRBJ2-1 and V is TRBV5-1, with 9 nucleotides matching TRBD2. The CDR3 covers 15 residues. CDR1 SGHRS and CDR2 YFSETQ come from the germline V gene. With 4 bases clipped from V and 7 bases from J, the junction kept 9 bases outside the gene matches. In DNA, the CDR3 is TGCGCCAGCAGCGATAGTAGCGGGGGAGAAAATGAGCAGTTCTTC. This encodes CASSDSSGGENEQFF.

The V call is TRBV7-8, the J call TRBJ2-7; D is undetermined. The CDR3 length is 16 residues. Trimming shortened V by 2 bases and J by 2 bases, and 16 bases separated the two germline ends. Germline V gene sequence: CDR1 SGHVS, CDR2 FQNEAQ. The CDR3 loop is CASSLLDLRVTYEQYF. The CDR3 DNA sequence: TGTGCCAGCAGCTTATTAGACCTCCGGGTAACCTACGAGCAGTACTTC.

The CDR3 nucleotides read TGTGCCAGCAGCCCCAGCACAGGTACCTACGAGCAGTACTTC. Residues: CASSPSTGTYEQYF. V and J are TRBV3-1 (or the pseudogene TRBV3-2) and TRBJ2-7; D is possibly TRBD1 (5 bases). Germline V gives CDR1 LGHDT, CDR2 YNNKEL (reference sequence). This CDR3 contains 14 residues. Trimming took off 4 bases at V and 2 bases at J, with 12 bases between the two ends.

The chain joins TRBV19 to TRBJ2-6, with D tentatively TRBD1 (5 bases). Trimming stripped 5 bases from V and 0 bases from J, with 14 bases between. Germline CDR1 reads LNHDA; CDR2 reads SQIVND (reference sequence). The CDR3 runs to 17 residues. The CDR3 DNA is TGTGCCAGTAGTCGTACCCGGACAAACTCTGGGGCCAACGTCCTGACTTTC. This encodes CASSRTRTNSGANVLTF.

V gene TRBV10-3 combines with J gene TRBJ1-1; D is undetermined. The germline gives CDR1 ENHRY, CDR2 SYGVKD. The CDR3 has 13 residues. V lost 3 bases and J lost 2, with 7 bases in between. CDR3 DNA sequence: TGTGCCATCAGTGACCAGCGAAACACTGAAGCTTTCTTT. Translated: CAISDQRNTEAFF.

The sample holds a few counts of this clone. V and J are TRBV9 and TRBJ1-1; TRBD1 aligns across 9 bases. Germline trimming cut 3 bases from V and 5 bases from J; bases unmatched to any gene: 11. CDR3 length equals 16 residues. Germline V gene lookup returns CDR1 SGDLS and CDR2 YYNGEE. The CDR3: CASSARTGGGGTEAFF. CDR3 sequence (DNA): TGTGCCAGCAGCGCCAGAACAGGGGGCGGAGGAACTGAAGCTTTCTTT.

The rearrangement links TRBV7-2 to TRBJ2-1; 11 positions match TRBD2. The CDR3 has 19 residues. The germline V gene has CDR1 SGHTA and CDR2 FQGNSA. V lost 1 base to trimming and J lost 5 bases; unmatched junction nucleotides: 13. CDR3 protein: CASSLVGSSGGPSNNEQFF. In DNA, the CDR3 is TGTGCCAGCAGCTTAGTAGGTTCTAGCGGGGGGCCATCTAACAATGAGCAGTTCTTC.

CDR3 protein: CASSLVGIGDYGYTF. The CDR3 DNA reads TGTGCCAGCAGCTTGGTAGGGATAGGGGACTATGGCTACACCTTC. The genes are TRBV5-4 and TRBJ1-2; maybe TRBD1 (5 bases). CDR3 size: 15 residues. The V end was cut by 0 bases, the J end by 3 bases, with 12 bases between. Per germline, CDR1 SGHNT and CDR2 YYREEE (reference sequence).